A single sample is the source of the 29 T cell receptor beta chains below, sequenced in a study of identifying expanded T cells in peripheral blood. Clones were sequenced by immunoSEQ multiplex PCR, and TCRdb holds only the in-frame ones, with some missing. The sample gives approximately 85,000 clones, 88% of which show up once; under 20% is in the top ten. The sample consisted of blood. The receptor set was obtained from a person between 18 and 75 years old in good health.

The V gene is TRBV19, the J gene TRBJ2-3; 10 bases map to TRBD2. This CDR3 comprises 16 residues. In germline, CDR1 is LNHDA, CDR2 SQIVND (reference sequence). The V segment lost 2 bases and the J segment 5 bases; nucleotides outside the gene matches: 7. CDR3 region: CASSITAGGPLDTQYF. Written as DNA, the CDR3 is TGTGCCAGTAGTATAACAGCGGGGGGGCCCCTAGATACGCAGTATTTT.

The chain links TRBV9 to TRBJ2-3, with 8 bases lining up with TRBD2. The germline V gene encodes CDR1 SGDLS and CDR2 YYNGEE. This CDR3 is 16 amino acids long. Germline trimming cut 0 bases from V and 0 bases from J; bases unmatched to any gene: 3. In nucleotides, the CDR3 is TGTGCCAGCAGCGTAGGGGTAGCGGGGAGCACAGATACGCAGTATTTT. It specifies CASSVGVAGSTDTQYF.

The chain links TRBV7-2 to TRBJ1-1; a weak D match, TRBD1 (5 bases). V lost 7 bases, J lost 2 bases, and 11 bases lay in between. Per germline, CDR1 SGHTA and CDR2 FQGNSA. The CDR3 spans 13 residues. In DNA form, the CDR3 reads TGTGCCAGCACCTGGGGGTCCAACACTGAAGCTTTCTTT. This gives the protein CASTWGSNTEAFF.

This chain uses TRBV18 with TRBJ2-3; D gene unclear. V lost 6 bases, J lost 5 bases, and 18 bases lay in between. CDR3 length equals 15 residues. Germline values: CDR1 KGHSH, CDR2 LQKENI. The DNA for the CDR3 is TGTGCCAGCTCTCCTACCATGGTCCGGGTAGATACGCAGTATTTT. This translates into CASSPTMVRVDTQYF.

The chain combines TRBV11-3 with TRBJ2-1; D tentatively fits TRBD1 or TRBD2 (5 bases each). V lost 5 bases to trimming and J lost 8 bases, with 13 bases between them. Germline CDR1 and CDR2: SGHNT and YENEEA. This CDR3 has 13 residues. The CDR3: CASSLGVRDEQFF. The CDR3 region has the DNA TGTGCCAGCAGCCTGGGGGTAAGGGATGAGCAGTTCTTC.

V is TRBV4-1 and J is TRBJ2-5, with 8 bases that match TRBD2. Trimming removed 4 bases from V and 2 bases from J; junction bases left unmatched: 9. This CDR3 has 16 residues. Germline CDR1 and CDR2: MGHRA and YSYEKL. The CDR3 DNA reads TGCGCCAGCAGCCCACCCGGGGGACTAGAACAAGAGACCCAGTACTTC. Its protein product is CASSPPGGLEQETQYF.

The chain recombines TRBV2 with TRBJ1-5, with a possible D match to TRBD1 (6 bases). V was pared by 1 base and J by 1 base, with 17 bases between. The CDR3 loop spans 18 amino acids. CDR1 is SNHLY, CDR2 FYNNEI, per germline. The CDR3 DNA follows: TGTGCCAGCAGTGAAGTAAGGGGACATGAGGAGAGCAATCAGCCCCAGCATTTT. Translated, it gives CASSEVRGHEESNQPQHF.

The chain employs TRBV4-1 and TRBJ1-2; TRBD1 is a possible D gene (5 bases). CDR1 is MGHRA, CDR2 YSYEKL, per germline. CDR3 length: 15 amino acids. With 4 bases removed from V and 1 base from J, the gap between germline ends came to 13 bases. CDR3 coding DNA: TGCGCCAGCAGCCGTTCCTCCCAGGGTAACTATGGCTACACCTTC. Translated, it gives CASSRSSQGNYGYTF.

This clone has only one observation. The CDR3 spells CSVGRGTSRREQYF. The CDR3 DNA reads as TGCAGCGTTGGTCGCGGGACTAGCAGAAGGGAGCAGTACTTC. This rearrangement joins TRBV29-1 to TRBJ2-7; TRBD2 matches at 9 bases. In germline, CDR1 is SQVTM, CDR2 ANQGSEA. V lost 4 bases, J lost 7 bases, and 11 bases stayed unmatched. This CDR3 is built from 14 residues.

The rearrangement joins TRBV7-9 to TRBJ2-7, with 7 bases aligning to TRBD1. This CDR3 comprises 16 residues. The J segment lost 0 bases and the V segment lost 3 bases, leaving 8 bases of the junction unmatched. Per the germline V gene, CDR1 is SEHNR and CDR2 is FQNEAQ (reference sequence). The CDR3 loop is CASSFVQTGNSYEQYF. The CDR3 nucleotides are TGTGCCAGCAGCTTCGTCCAGACAGGGAACTCCTACGAGCAGTACTTC. The variable domain in full, with the rest retrieved from reference TRBV7-9 and TRBJ2-7, is DTGVSQNPRHKITKRGQNVTFRCDPISEHNRLYWYRQTLGQGPEFLTYFQNEAQLEKSRLLSDRFSAERPKGSFSTLEIQRTEQGDSAMYLCASSFVQTGNSYEQYFGPGTRLTVT.

The J gene is TRBJ2-5, the V gene TRBV6-5; a weak D match, TRBD1 (5 bases). Per the germline V gene, CDR1 is MNHEY and CDR2 is SVGAGI. The CDR3 consists of 15 residues. V was shortened by 2 bases and J by 0 bases, with 10 bases between the two germline ends. The CDR3 DNA reads as TGTGCCAGCAGTTACGACAGCCTCTACCAAGAGACCCAGTACTTC. This encodes CASSYDSLYQETQYF.

J is TRBJ1-1 and V is TRBV9, with D perhaps matching TRBD1 (6 bases). CDR3 length: 16 amino acids. Germline V gene lookup returns CDR1 SGDLS and CDR2 YYNGEE. V gave up 0 bases and J gave up 4 bases, with 16 bases separating them. The CDR3 reads CASSVEQGRTSTEAFF. The CDR3 DNA sequence: TGTGCCAGCAGCGTAGAACAGGGTAGGACTTCCACTGAAGCTTTCTTT. Complete variable domain (other parts from reference TRBV9 and TRBJ1-1): DSGVTQTPKHLITATGQRVTLRCSPRSGDLSVYWYQQSLDQGLQFLIQYYNGEERAKGNILERFSAQQFPDLHSELNLSSLELGDSALYFCASSVEQGRTSTEAFFGQGTRLTVV.

The V gene is TRBV7-2, the J gene TRBJ2-5; D gene unclear. Deletions cut 2 bases from V and 2 bases from J, with 9 bases between. The CDR3 spans 14 residues. The germline CDR1 and CDR2 sequences are SGHTA and FQGNSA. CDR3 DNA sequence: TGTGCCAGCAGCTTATCCCAAACTCAAGAGACCCAGTACTTC. Its translation: CASSLSQTQETQYF. The variable domain in full, completed from reference TRBV7-2 and TRBJ2-5, reads GAGVSQSPSNKVTEKGKDVELRCDPISGHTALYWYRQSLGQGLEFLIYFQGNSAPDKSGLPSDRFSAERTGGSVSTLTIQRTQQEDSAVYLCASSLSQTQETQYFGPGTRLLVL.

This chain connects TRBV12-2 to TRBJ2-3; the table's D call, TRBD2, has no DNA check behind it. TRBV12-2 is designated a pseudogene. The CDR3 spans 15 residues. CDR3 sequence: CASRSPGPGGDTQYF. As DNA, the CDR3 is TGTGCAAGTCGCTCCCCCGGACCCGGGGGGGATACGCAGTATTTT.

The chain combines TRBV5-1 with TRBJ2-3, with D unresolved. Germline CDR1 reads SGHRS; CDR2 reads YFSETQ. The CDR3 totals 14 residues. V lost 6 bases and J 1 base, leaving 12 bases between the germline ends. The CDR3 nucleotides read TGCGCCAGCAACGACCCAGCTGGCACAGATACGCAGTATTTT. Translated: CASNDPAGTDTQYF.

The rearrangement uses TRBV6-5 and TRBJ2-3, with D unclear. Germline CDR1 reads MNHEY; CDR2 reads SVGAGI. V dropped 6 bases and J dropped 6 bases, with 10 bases sitting between them. CDR3 size: 12 residues. The CDR3 reads CASRSIPDTQYF. The CDR3, as DNA: TGTGCCAGCAGGAGTATACCGGATACGCAGTATTTT.

The rearrangement links TRBV2 to TRBJ2-5; no definite D call. CDR1 is SNHLY and CDR2 is FYNNEI in the germline V gene. Trimming shortened V by 8 bases and J by 2 bases, and 15 bases separated the two germline ends. The CDR3 sequence is 14 residues long. The CDR3, as DNA: TGTGCCAGCGTGAACCTGCACGGACAAGAGACCCAGTACTTC. Its translation: CASVNLHGQETQYF.

This chain joins TRBV4-1 and TRBJ2-2; TRBD2 agrees at 8 bases. Germline assignment: CDR1 MGHRA and CDR2 YSYEKL. V lost 0 bases, J lost 1 base, and 16 bases stayed unmatched. The CDR3 has 21 residues. The CDR3 nucleotides are TGCGCCAGCAGCCAAGATTGGGGGCGGAGCGGGGGCGAAAGGAACACCGGGGAGCTGTTTTTT. Its translation is CASSQDWGRSGGERNTGELFF.

The chain has TRBV2 and TRBJ2-7; D may be TRBD1 or TRBD2 (5 bases each). The V gene's germline CDR1 is SNHLY and CDR2 FYNNEI. Deletions cut 8 bases from V and 4 bases from J, with 18 bases between. This CDR3 region has 14 residues. The CDR3 nucleotides read TGTGCCAGCGGTAGAGGGGTCCACCCTTACGAGCAGTACTTC. This encodes CASGRGVHPYEQYF.

This clone was counted a few times. The chain joins TRBV6-1 to TRBJ2-3, with 7 bases that match TRBD1. Trimming at V came to 7 bases and at J to 2 bases, leaving 6 bases not matched to a gene. There are 14 residues in the CDR3. Per the germline V gene, CDR1 is MNHNS and CDR2 is SASEGT. The CDR3, as DNA: TGTGCCAGCACTACGACAGGGACCACAGATACGCAGTATTTT. It translates to CASTTTGTTDTQYF.

CDR3 residues: CASSQDKGRGWNSPLHF. The CDR3 region has the DNA TGCGCCAGCAGCCAAGATAAGGGAAGAGGGTGGAATTCACCCCTCCACTTT. The chain couples TRBV4-3 to TRBJ1-6; D ambiguous. The CDR3 is made up of 17 amino acids. Trimming took 0 bases from V and 7 from J, leaving 16 bases between them. The germline V gene has CDR1 LGHNA and CDR2 YSLEER.

This chain connects TRBV9 to TRBJ1-1; D possibly corresponds to TRBD1 (6 bases). This CDR3 spans 15 amino acids. Trimming took 4 bases from V and 5 from J, leaving 18 bases between them. Germline values: CDR1 SGDLS, CDR2 YYNGEE. The CDR3 reads CASSPVGAGGTEAFF. Written as DNA, the CDR3 is TGTGCCAGCAGCCCGGTGGGGGCGGGGGGGACTGAAGCTTTCTTT.

This clone was observed a handful of times. The chain has TRBV5-6 and TRBJ1-2; 7 nucleotides line up with TRBD1. Germline assignment: CDR1 SGHDT and CDR2 YYEEEE. This CDR3 region has 16 residues. V lost 3 bases, J lost 0 bases, and 8 bases stayed unmatched. CDR3 residues: CASSSPGQSPNYGYTF. In nucleotides, the CDR3 is TGTGCCAGCAGCTCACCGGGACAGTCGCCTAACTATGGCTACACCTTC.

This clone was counted a few times. V is TRBV12-5 and J is TRBJ1-2, with D perhaps TRBD1 (6 bases). CDR1 and CDR2 from the germline V gene are LGHNT and FRNRAP. The ends were cut back, 5 bases at V and 4 bases at J, with 11 bases in the middle. This CDR3 has 13 amino acids. The DNA for the CDR3 is TGTGCTAGTGGTCTTGGGACAAGCTATGGCTACACCTTC. Protein product: CASGLGTSYGYTF.

The V and J genes are TRBV7-2 and TRBJ2-7, with D maybe TRBD2 (6 bases). Germline V CDR1 and CDR2: SGHTA, FQGNSA. Trimming removed 3 bases at V and 3 bases at J, with 12 bases between. There are 14 residues in the CDR3. CDR3 in amino acids: CASSFPGLSYEQYF. The CDR3, as DNA: TGTGCCAGCAGCTTTCCGGGACTGAGCTACGAGCAGTACTTC.

This clone was counted once. The chain joins TRBV27 to TRBJ2-5; no firm D call. Germline V gene sequence: CDR1 MNHEY, CDR2 SMNVEV (reference sequence). The CDR3 totals 13 residues. Trimming cost V 5 bases and J 4 bases, with 11 bases left between them. The CDR3 region is CASSPHRGETQYF. CDR3 DNA: TGTGCCAGCAGTCCCCATCGAGGAGAGACCCAGTACTTC.

V is TRBV7-8 and J is TRBJ2-6; 9 bases align to TRBD1. This CDR3 is 19 amino acids long. After removal of 5 bases from V and 2 bases from J, the junction contained 13 bases not matched to a gene. Germline-derived CDR1 and CDR2 are SGHVS and FQNEAQ. For the CDR3, the DNA is TGTGCCAGCAGCCCGAGTGCGACAGGGGGTACGGCTGGGGCCAACGTCCTGACTTTC. Translated, it gives CASSPSATGGTAGANVLTF.

The gene calls are TRBV19 and TRBJ2-5, with D perhaps given as TRBD1 or TRBD2 (6 bases each). Deletions cut 1 base from V and 1 base from J, with 10 bases between. The CDR3 is 15 amino acids. CDR1 is LNHDA and CDR2 is SQIVND in the germline V gene (reference sequence). DNA for the CDR3: TGTGCCAGTAGTATAGGTGGGGGGCCCCAAGAGACCCAGTACTTC. Amino acids: CASSIGGGPQETQYF.

The chain employs TRBV5-1 and TRBJ2-7; 13 bases fit TRBD2. The CDR3 length is 15 residues. CDR1 is SGHRS, CDR2 YFSETQ, per germline. V dropped 4 bases and J dropped 5; count of bases not matched to a gene: 6. The CDR3 DNA reads as TGCGCCAGCAGCCAAGGGACTAGCGGGGTGGACGAGCAGTACTTC. It translates to CASSQGTSGVDEQYF.